Presented here are 12 T cell receptor beta chains from one specimen sequenced in a study of blood T cell repertoires in COVID-19. Sequenced by immunoSEQ multiplex PCR; TCRdb stores in-frame clones only, minus some. The sample consists of around 260,000 clones, around nine tenths of them appearing once. The sample was peripheral blood. Receptors were obtained from a man aged 30-40 years with active or convalescent COVID-19.

Comments on this clone: This CDR3 is also generated by other DNA sequences in the sample. The rearrangement links TRBV7-9 to TRBJ1-1, with D maybe TRBD1 (6 bases). CDR1 is SEHNR and CDR2 is FQNEAQ in the germline V gene (reference sequence). The CDR3 is 13 amino acids. Trimming removed 4 bases from V and 3 bases from J, with 9 bases in between. The CDR3 loop is CASSSGQHTEAFF. The CDR3 coding sequence is TGTGCCAGCAGCTCAGGACAGCACACTGAAGCTTTCTTT.

Written as DNA, the CDR3 is TGTGCCAGCAGCCAAGAGTCAGGTACCCGGGGCTACACCTTC. Protein: CASSQESGTRGYTF. This rearrangement joins TRBV3-1 (or the pseudogene TRBV3-2) to TRBJ1-2; no definite D call. Germline-derived CDR1 and CDR2 are LGHDT and YNNKEL (reference sequence). The CDR3 sequence is 14 residues long. V was shortened by 0 bases and J by 8 bases, with 13 bases between the two germline ends.

This clone has only a few counts. V gene TRBV30 combines with J gene TRBJ2-2; 11 nucleotides agree with TRBD2. The CDR3 length is 14 residues. The germline V gene encodes CDR1 GTSNPN and CDR2 SVGIG (reference sequence). The V gene end was trimmed by 3 bases and the J gene end by 5 bases; junction bases not matched to a gene: 2. The CDR3 loop is CAWRGTSGTGELFF. CDR3 DNA sequence: TGTGCCTGGAGGGGGACTAGCGGTACCGGGGAGCTGTTTTTT.

The J gene is TRBJ1-5, the V gene TRBV5-8, with 7 bases lining up with TRBD1. Unmatched junction bases numbered 5, after V lost 4 bases and J lost 4 bases. From germline, CDR1 is SGHTS and CDR2 YDEGEE. The CDR3 is 14 residues long. CDR3 protein: CASSPGTVNQPQHF. Here the CDR3 DNA reads TGTGCCAGCAGCCCGGGGACAGTAAATCAGCCCCAGCATTTT. The variable domain in full, completed from reference TRBV5-8 and TRBJ1-5, reads EAGVTQSPTHLIKTRGQQATLRCSPISGHTSVYWYQQALGLGLQFLLWYDEGEERNRGNFPPRFSGRQFPNYSSELNVNALELEDSALYLCASSPGTVNQPQHFGDGTRLSIL.

This rearrangement joins TRBV15 to TRBJ1-1; no firm D call. Looked up from germline, CDR1 is LNHNV and CDR2 is YYDKDF (reference sequence). The CDR3 totals 15 residues. Trimming stripped 3 bases from V and 2 bases from J, with 13 bases between. As DNA, the CDR3 is TGTGCCACCAGCAGTGTCGGGGTCAAAAACACTGAAGCTTTCTTT. Amino acid sequence: CATSSVGVKNTEAFF.

The chain employs TRBV18 and TRBJ2-1, with D possibly TRBD2 on 6 matching bases. V dropped 2 bases and J dropped 3 bases, with 11 bases sitting between them. The length of the CDR3 is 15 residues. Germline V gene data show CDR1 as KGHSH and CDR2 as LQKENI. CDR3 DNA: TGTGCCAGCTCACCAAGTCGCGGGGACTACAATGAGCAGTTCTTC. Protein sequence: CASSPSRGDYNEQFF. The full variable domain, in which reference TRBV18 and TRBJ2-1 provide the parts outside the CDR3, is NAGVMQNPRHLVRRRGQEARLRCSPMKGHSHVYWYRQLPEEGLKFMVYLQKENIIDESGMPKERFSAEFPKEGPSILRIQQVVRGDSAAYFCASSPSRGDYNEQFFGPGTRLTVL.

This chain uses TRBV5-1 with TRBJ1-1; D perhaps matches TRBD1 (5 bases). The V end was cut by 0 bases, the J end by 2 bases, with 8 bases between. In germline, CDR1 is SGHRS, CDR2 YFSETQ. The CDR3 runs 14 residues. CDR3 protein: CASSLVGTNTEAFF. The DNA of the CDR3 is TGCGCCAGCAGCTTGGTTGGGACTAACACTGAAGCTTTCTTT.

V and J are TRBV5-1 and TRBJ1-6; 12 positions agree with TRBD1. The CDR3 has 14 amino acids. The germline CDR1 and CDR2 sequences are SGHRS and YFSETQ. V lost 4 bases to trimming and J lost 12 bases; unmatched junction nucleotides: 5. The CDR3 loop is CASSPGQGAGPLHF. In DNA form, the CDR3 reads TGCGCCAGCAGCCCGGGACAGGGGGCAGGACCCCTCCACTTT.

The genes are TRBV7-9 and TRBJ2-1, with D possibly TRBD2 on 6 matching bases. The CDR3 runs to 15 residues. The V gene's germline CDR1 is SEHNR and CDR2 FQNEAQ (reference sequence). Trimming took off 6 bases at V and 2 bases at J, with 14 bases between the two ends. CDR3 sequence: CASRSSRGTYNEQFF. DNA for the CDR3: TGTGCCAGCAGATCATCGCGGGGAACCTACAATGAGCAGTTCTTC. Full variable domain (outside the CDR3, taken from reference TRBV7-9 and TRBJ2-1): DTGVSQNPRHKITKRGQNVTFRCDPISEHNRLYWYRQTLGQGPEFLTYFQNEAQLEKSRLLSDRFSAERPKGSFSTLEIQRTEQGDSAMYLCASRSSRGTYNEQFFGPGTRLTVL.

This clone appeared a few times. The chain has TRBV19 and TRBJ1-1, with a tentative D call TRBD1 (5 bases). V was trimmed by 5 bases and J by 2 bases, leaving 12 bases between them. Germline values: CDR1 LNHDA, CDR2 SQIVND (reference sequence). This CDR3 is built from 14 residues. This CDR3 is CASSWGGFNTEAFF. The CDR3 nucleotides read TGTGCCAGTAGTTGGGGCGGTTTTAACACTGAAGCTTTCTTT.

The V call is TRBV7-9, the J call TRBJ1-4; TRBD1 is a possible D gene (6 bases). The CDR3 has 12 amino acids. Trimming took off 5 bases at V and 6 bases at J, with 7 bases between the two ends. Germline CDR1 reads SEHNR; CDR2 reads FQNEAQ (reference sequence). The CDR3 protein is CASSPGDEKLFF. The CDR3 coding sequence is TGTGCCAGCAGCCCAGGGGATGAAAAACTGTTTTTT. Drawing the rest from reference TRBV7-9 and TRBJ1-4, the complete variable domain is DTGVSQNPRHKITKRGQNVTFRCDPISEHNRLYWYRQTLGQGPEFLTYFQNEAQLEKSRLLSDRFSAERPKGSFSTLEIQRTEQGDSAMYLCASSPGDEKLFFGSGTQLSVL.

Concerning this clone itself: Other DNA sequences from this sample encode an identical CDR3 as well. The chain employs TRBV5-1 and TRBJ2-7; 7 nucleotides align to TRBD1. J lost 0 bases, V lost 4 bases, and 7 bases had no gene match. Germline V CDR1 and CDR2: SGHRS, YFSETQ. CDR3 length: 15 residues. The CDR3 DNA reads TGCGCCAGCAGCCTGACCGCAGGGGGCTCCTACGAGCAGTACTTC. This codes for CASSLTAGGSYEQYF.